This T cell receptor beta chain is from a study of blood T cell repertoires in COVID-19. The overall study: T cells, B-cell-depleted T cells, or PBMCs provided the cDNA or gDNA that served as material.

CDR1 and CDR2 (germline): LGHNA, YNFKEQ. Trimming removed 6 bases from V and 9 bases from J, with 12 bases in between. CDR3 length: 12 amino acids. Data came from immunoSEQ multiplex PCR; TCRdb stores just in-frame clones and leaves some out. Of roughly 300,000 clones listed, approximately 90% are singletons. The sequence came from a woman in her 30s with COVID-19, enrolled during active disease. The J gene is TRBJ2-1, the V gene TRBV4-2, with D possibly being TRBD2 (6 bases). Sequencing input: peripheral blood. The CDR3 coding sequence is TGTGCCAGCAGGGGCGGGAAGGTTGAGCAGTTCTTC. It is translated as CASRGGKVEQFF.